The TCR beta chain under discussion was sequenced for a study of T-cell reconstitution after alpha-beta-depleted transplantation in children. This clonotype has ten or more counts. The antigen is unknown. Whole-study findings and limits: Surviving recipient T cells and intrathymic progenitors accounted for some patients' high TCRbeta diversity at day 60. Expanded graft clones, several hundred of them, were reportedly the source of alpha-beta T cells about two months after transplant. Diversity and T-cell counts at one year after transplant derived mostly from new T cells.

The CDR3 is made up of 14 amino acids. Unmatched junction bases numbered 10, after V lost 8 bases and J lost 7 bases. Unique molecular identifiers tagged the TCRbeta library. In TCRdb, the PCR reads were re-called with MiXCR into one record per CDR3 protein. The sample gives 600,000 or so distinct CDR3 sequences, roughly 24% of which show up once; roughly 15% is in the top ten. The sequences come from PBMCs, mostly from graft donor cells, collected 360 days after TCRalphabeta/CD19-depleted stem cell transplant. The sequence was obtained from a boy less than two years old who had a stem cell transplant for acute myeloid leukemia, so the T cells may come from the graft donor. This chain joins TRBV12-3 or TRBV12-4 and TRBJ1-5; 8 bases fit TRBD1. CDR3 residues: CASGPRDRNQPQHF. The CDR3, as DNA: TGTGCCAGCGGCCCCCGGGACAGGAACCAGCCCCAGCATTTT.